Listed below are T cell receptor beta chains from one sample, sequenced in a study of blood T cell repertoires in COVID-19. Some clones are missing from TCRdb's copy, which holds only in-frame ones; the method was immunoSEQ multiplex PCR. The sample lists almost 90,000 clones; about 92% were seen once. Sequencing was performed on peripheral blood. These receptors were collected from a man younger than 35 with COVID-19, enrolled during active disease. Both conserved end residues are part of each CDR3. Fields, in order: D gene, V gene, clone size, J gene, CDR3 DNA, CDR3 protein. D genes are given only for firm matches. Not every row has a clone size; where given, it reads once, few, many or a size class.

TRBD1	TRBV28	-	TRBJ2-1	TGTGCCAGCAGTCCCCGGACAGGGATTTATCATGAGCAGTTCTTC	CASSPRTGIYHEQFF
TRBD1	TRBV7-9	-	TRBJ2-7	TGTGCCAGCAGCTTATCCCTAACAGGGGGAGTCCTCTACGAGCAGTACTTC	CASSLSLTGGVLYEQYF
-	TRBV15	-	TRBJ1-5	TGTGCCACCAGCAGAGATAGGACACCGAATCAGCCCCAGCATTTT	CATSRDRTPNQPQHF
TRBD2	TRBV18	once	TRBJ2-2	TGTGCCAGCGCCCCGGGACTAGGTCACACCGGGGAGCTGTTTTTT	CASAPGLGHTGELFF
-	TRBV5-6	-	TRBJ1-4	TGTGCCAGCAGCTTGGTTCAGGGGACCTCTGAAAAACTGTTTTTT	CASSLVQGTSEKLFF
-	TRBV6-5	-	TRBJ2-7	TGTGCCAGCAGTTACTCGATTCCCGGCAGGGGTTACGAGCAGTACTTC	CASSYSIPGRGYEQYF
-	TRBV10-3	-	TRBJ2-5	TGTGCCATCAGCTCCCCGGCGGACCAAGAGACCCAGTACTTC	CAISSPADQETQYF
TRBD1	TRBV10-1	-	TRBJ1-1	TGCGCCAGCAGTGCGTCCGGGACAGGGAACACTGAAGCTTTCTTT	CASSASGTGNTEAFF
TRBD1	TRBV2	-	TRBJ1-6	TGTGCCAGCATATTGGCGCAGGGGGCGGGATCACCCCTCCACTTT	CASILAQGAGSPLHF
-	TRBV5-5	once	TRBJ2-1	TGTGCCAGCAGCTTGGAATCAGGAATACGACACAATGAGCAGTTCTTC	CASSLESGIRHNEQFF
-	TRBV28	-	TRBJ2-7	TGTGCCAGCAGCTCAGGGTACGAGCAGTACTTC	CASSSGYEQYF
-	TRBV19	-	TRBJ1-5	TGTGCCAGTACTATAACCCCCGGGGGCAATCAGCCCCAGCATTTT	CASTITPGGNQPQHF
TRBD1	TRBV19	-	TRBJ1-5	TGTGCCAGTAGTATCACAGGGGGATCTCAGCCCCAGCATTTT	CASSITGGSQPQHF
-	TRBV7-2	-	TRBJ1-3	TGTGCCAGCAGCTTAGCATACTCTGGAAACACCATATATTTT	CASSLAYSGNTIYF
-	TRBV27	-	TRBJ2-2	TGTGCCAGCAGAACCTCCTGGACACGCGGGGAGCTGTTTTTT	CASRTSWTRGELFF
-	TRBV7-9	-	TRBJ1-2	TGTGCCAGCAGCTCTACCATCGGCGGAGGCTACACCTTC	CASSSTIGGGYTF
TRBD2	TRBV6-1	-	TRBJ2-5	TGTGCCAGCAGTGAAGGGGGGGGCCAAGAGACCCAGTACTTC	CASSEGGGQETQYF
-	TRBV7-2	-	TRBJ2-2	TGTGCCAGCAGCTTGAATCGTCATGGGCCGGCCGGGGAGCTGTTTTTT	CASSLNRHGPAGELFF
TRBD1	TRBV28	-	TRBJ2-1	TGTGCCAGCAGGCGTCCCGGGACAGGTGGCTACAATGAGCAGTTCTTC	CASRRPGTGGYNEQFF
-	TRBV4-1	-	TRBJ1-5	TGCGCCAGCAGCCCGGTCCGGGAGGATCAGCCCCAGCATTTT	CASSPVREDQPQHF